This T cell receptor beta chain was identified in a study of CD4 T cells in relation to SARS-CoV-2 and coronaviruses. Study overall: After roughly 11 days of antigen culture, PBMC TCR beta CDR3s were sequenced. Study-level points and caveats: Compared with monoreactive clones, crossreactive clones showed significantly weaker SARS-CoV-2 expansion.

A word on this clone: The target antigen is unknown.

Sequenced by immunoSEQ multiplex PCR; TCRdb stores in-frame clones only, minus some. Of fewer than 45,000 clones in the sample, over 75% were seen once. Trimming removed 5 bases at V and 4 bases at J, with 11 bases between. This CDR3 spans 13 amino acids. Germline V gene lookup returns CDR1 MNHEY and CDR2 SMNVEV (reference sequence). The rearrangement joins TRBV27 to TRBJ1-2; D unresolved. The sample was naive CD4+ T cells from PBMCs, cultured in vitro. Subset defined: naive CD4+ T cells isolated by negative enrichment. The source is an adult with COVID-19. The CDR3: CASSLDGGYGYTF. As DNA, the CDR3 is TGTGCCAGCAGTCTCGACGGCGGCTATGGCTACACCTTC.